The T cell receptor (beta chain) described here comes from a study of blood T cell repertoires in COVID-19. Study at large: The origin of the acute and convalescent COVID-19 samples was the United States, Italy and Spain. From T cells, B-cell-depleted T cells, or PBMCs came the material, which was cDNA or gDNA.

Trimming took off 4 bases at V and 2 bases at J, with 11 bases between the two ends. The CDR3 is made up of 14 amino acids. Germline V lookup: CDR1 SGHRS, CDR2 YFSETQ. Original processing methods: Researchers report that nucleated cell counts were estimated from reference gene primer amplification. Only in-frame clones appear in the TCRdb table, and some are missing; sequencing was by immunoSEQ multiplex PCR. V and J calls and clone size are those listed in that table; D and trimming were worked out from the DNA. The table includes approximately 220,000 clones, over 70% detected once. The sample comprised peripheral blood. This chain uses TRBV5-1 with TRBJ2-3; D is uncertain. This TCR came from a woman of 80 years or more with acute or convalescent COVID-19. The CDR3 protein is CASSLDLITDTQYF. DNA of the CDR3: TGCGCCAGCAGCCTAGACCTCATCACAGATACGCAGTATTTT.